This TCR beta chain comes out of a study of T cells in localized non-small cell lung cancer. Findings of the study overall: Of the tissues analyzed, uninvolved adjacent lung showed maximal T cell clonality, greater than tumor. Sequencing, confined to only one tumor region, leaves heterogeneity possible. There were a median around 60 of the top 100 tumor clones appearing in adjacent lung. There was an association of higher blood T cell density with longer overall survival.

This table comes from immunoSEQ multiplex PCR, and its TCRdb copy is limited to in-frame clones, with some not included. The repertoire holds 40,000 or so clones, with roughly 83% as singletons. From germline, CDR1 is SGHTA and CDR2 FQGNSA. The CDR3 runs 13 residues. V was pared by 5 bases and J by 6 bases, with 5 bases of the junction left unmatched. To note about this clone: Antigen unknown.

This clonotype was obtained from a woman between 35 and 70 years old with stage II squamous cell lung carcinoma. The specimen comprised PBMCs, sampled before any cancer treatment. The chain is built from TRBV7-2 and TRBJ2-3; 7 bases map to TRBD2. CDR3 in DNA: TGTGCCAGCAGCCTTATGGGGGGGGATACGCAGTATTTT. Residues: CASSLMGGDTQYF. Filled out from reference TRBV7-2 and TRBJ2-3, the complete variable domain reads GAGVSQSPSNKVTEKGKDVELRCDPISGHTALYWYRQSLGQGLEFLIYFQGNSAPDKSGLPSDRFSAERTGGSVSTLTIQRTQQEDSAVYLCASSLMGGDTQYFGPGTRLTVL.